These T cell receptor beta chains were read from a single sample in a study of beta chain features in type 1 diabetes. Libraries were prepared by immunoSEQ multiplex PCR; TCRdb keeps only in-frame clonotypes and omits some of them. Found here are around 300,000 clones, over 14% of them singletons; the top ten hold less than 0.02%. The sample consisted of naive CD4+ T cells from blood. These receptors came from a man aged 18 to 30 with type 1 diabetes. Each CDR3 is given with its conserved first and last residue. The order of the fields is V gene, clone size, J gene, D gene, CDR3 protein, CDR3 DNA. The D gene is left open where the match is weak. Some rows mark clone size as missing; the rest say once, few, many or name a class of expanded clone.

TRBV5-1	-	TRBJ2-5	-	CASSFRGPETQYF	TGCGCCAGCAGCTTTAGGGGTCCAGAGACCCAGTACTTC
TRBV19	-	TRBJ1-2	-	CASSPPGGREGYTF	TGTGCCAGTAGTCCCCCGGGAGGGAGAGAAGGCTACACCTTC
TRBV4-1	-	TRBJ2-1	-	CASSQDGGKSSYNEQFF	TGCGCCAGCAGCCAAGATGGAGGAAAGAGCTCCTACAATGAGCAGTTCTTC
TRBV9	-	TRBJ2-3	-	CASSVGGLETDTQYF	TGTGCCAGCAGCGTGGGGGGGCTTGAGACAGATACGCAGTATTTT
TRBV6-6	-	TRBJ2-3	TRBD2	CASSPRGGATDTQYF	TGTGCCAGCAGCCCGCGGGGGGGCGCAACAGATACGCAGTATTTT
TRBV6-5	-	TRBJ1-2	TRBD1	CASSYSSGGYGYTF	TGTGCCAGCAGTTACTCCTCAGGGGGCTATGGCTACACCTTC
TRBV5-6	-	TRBJ2-3	TRBD2	CASSFLTSGSSDTQYF	TGTGCCAGCAGCTTTTTAACTAGCGGGAGTTCAGATACGCAGTATTTT
TRBV7-9	-	TRBJ2-1	-	CASVLGGDFDNEQFF	TGTGCCAGCGTACTGGGCGGGGATTTCGACAATGAGCAGTTCTTC
TRBV9	few	TRBJ2-5	TRBD2	CASSGLAGVQETQYF	TGTGCCAGCAGCGGACTAGCGGGAGTCCAAGAGACCCAGTACTTC
TRBV7-9	-	TRBJ1-1	-	CASEGGENTEAFF	TGTGCCAGCGAGGGAGGGGAGAACACTGAAGCTTTCTTT
TRBV5-4	few	TRBJ2-1	TRBD2	CASSHVAGRTHEQFF	TGTGCCAGCAGCCACGTAGCGGGACGGACACATGAGCAGTTCTTC
TRBV5-1	-	TRBJ1-1	-	CASALDSYLNTEAFF	TGCGCCAGCGCTCTGGACAGTTACCTGAACACTGAAGCTTTCTTT
TRBV15	-	TRBJ1-6	-	CATSSPRQMNSPLHF	TGTGCCACCAGCAGTCCCCGACAGATGAATTCACCCCTCCACTTT
TRBV7-9	once	TRBJ2-6	-	CASSSRAPSSGANVLTF	TGTGCCAGCAGCTCCAGGGCTCCCTCCTCTGGGGCCAACGTCCTGACTTTC
TRBV30	few	TRBJ2-7	TRBD2	CAWQGLDYEQYF	TGTGCCTGGCAAGGACTAGACTACGAGCAGTACTTC
TRBV6-6	-	TRBJ2-3	-	CASSSLGGANTQYF	TGTGCCAGCAGTTCCCTCGGGGGTGCAAATACGCAGTATTTT
TRBV5-6	few	TRBJ2-1	TRBD2	CASSSDGTTGFF	TGTGCCAGCAGTTCTGACGGGACTACCGGGTTCTTC
TRBV30	few	TRBJ1-2	-	CAWSVFRWGQGYGYTF	TGTGCCTGGAGTGTATTTAGGTGGGGTCAGGGGTATGGCTACACCTTC
TRBV28	-	TRBJ2-7	-	CASTAGDYEQYF	TGTGCCAGCACTGCAGGGGACTACGAGCAGTACTTC
TRBV28	-	TRBJ1-1	TRBD1	CASSTQGATEAFF	TGTGCCAGCAGTACCCAGGGGGCCACTGAAGCTTTCTTT
TRBV30	-	TRBJ2-2	-	CAWSYTGELFF	TGTGCCTGGAGCTATACCGGGGAGCTGTTTTTT
TRBV6-5	few	TRBJ2-3	-	CASSYSPVEDTQYF	TGTGCCAGCAGTTACTCCCCAGTTGAAGATACGCAGTATTTT
TRBV7-9	few	TRBJ2-3	-	CASSQSGGGADTQYF	TGTGCCAGCAGCCAAAGCGGAGGGGGCGCAGATACGCAGTATTTT
TRBV11-2	few	TRBJ2-1	-	CASSLWGDQGWGNNEQFF	TGTGCCAGCAGCTTGTGGGGGGATCAAGGATGGGGGAACAATGAGCAGTTCTTC
TRBV11-2	few	TRBJ2-1	TRBD1	CASSVDRGDEQFF	TGTGCCAGCAGCGTGGACAGGGGGGATGAGCAGTTCTTC
TRBV5-4	-	TRBJ2-1	TRBD2	CASSGGLAEYNEQFF	TGTGCCAGCAGCGGGGGACTAGCGGAATACAATGAGCAGTTCTTC
TRBV4-3	few	TRBJ1-4	TRBD1	CASSQGLRSTGGEKLFF	TGCGCCAGCAGCCAGGGCCTTCGATCGACAGGGGGTGAAAAACTGTTTTTT
TRBV28	-	TRBJ2-5	-	CASSLSGMETQYF	TGTGCCAGCAGTTTATCAGGGATGGAGACCCAGTACTTC
TRBV18	-	TRBJ1-1	TRBD1	CASSPGQGTEAFF	TGTGCCAGCTCACCGGGACAGGGGACTGAAGCTTTCTTT
TRBV28	few	TRBJ2-3	TRBD2	CASSTLLAGGPDTQYF	TGTGCCAGCAGTACCCTACTAGCGGGGGGGCCAGATACGCAGTATTTT
TRBV15	few	TRBJ2-4	-	CATSRARNIQYF	TGTGCCACCAGCAGGGCTAGAAACATTCAGTACTTC
TRBV10-3	-	TRBJ1-2	-	CATQPATDILIGGYTF	TGTGCCACCCAACCCGCCACGGACATTCTAATAGGCGGCTACACCTTC
TRBV6-6	-	TRBJ2-7	-	CASSYGGAGRYEQYF	TGTGCCAGCAGTTATGGCGGGGCAGGCCGCTACGAGCAGTACTTC
TRBV5-1	-	TRBJ2-2	-	CASSPRQGGDTGELFF	TGCGCCAGCAGCCCGCGGCAGGGCGGGGACACCGGGGAGCTGTTTTTT
TRBV28	-	TRBJ2-5	TRBD2	CASSFLYRGGETQYF	TGTGCCAGCAGTTTCTTGTACCGGGGGGGAGAGACCCAGTACTTC
TRBV6-6	-	TRBJ1-2	-	CASSDYGYTF	TGTGCCAGCAGCGACTATGGCTACACCTTC
TRBV9	-	TRBJ1-6	-	CASMGGEPSYSPLHF	TGTGCCAGCATGGGAGGCGAACCTTCCTATTCACCCCTCCACTTT
TRBV6-6	few	TRBJ2-7	TRBD2	CATAGGKYEQYF	TGTGCCACCGCGGGAGGAAAATACGAGCAGTACTTC
TRBV28	few	TRBJ2-6	-	CASSPLGLSGANVLTF	TGTGCCAGCAGTCCTCTGGGCCTCTCTGGGGCCAACGTCCTGACTTTC
TRBV5-6	few	TRBJ1-1	TRBD1	CASSLAGQGAEAFF	TGTGCCAGCAGCTTGGCCGGACAGGGCGCTGAAGCTTTCTTT
TRBV19	-	TRBJ2-1	TRBD1	CASSIWQGADEQFF	TGTGCCAGTAGTATTTGGCAGGGGGCGGATGAGCAGTTCTTC